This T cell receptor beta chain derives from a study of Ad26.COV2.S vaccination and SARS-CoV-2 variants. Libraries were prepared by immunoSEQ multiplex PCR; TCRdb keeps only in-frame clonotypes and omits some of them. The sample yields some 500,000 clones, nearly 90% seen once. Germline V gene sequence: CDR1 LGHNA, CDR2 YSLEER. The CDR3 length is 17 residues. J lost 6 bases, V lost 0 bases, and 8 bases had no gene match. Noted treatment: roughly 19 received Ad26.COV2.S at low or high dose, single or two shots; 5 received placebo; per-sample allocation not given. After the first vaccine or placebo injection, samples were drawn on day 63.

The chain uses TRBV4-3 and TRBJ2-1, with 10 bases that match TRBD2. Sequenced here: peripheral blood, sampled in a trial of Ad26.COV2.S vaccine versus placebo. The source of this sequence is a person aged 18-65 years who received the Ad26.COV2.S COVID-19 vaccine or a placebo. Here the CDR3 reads CASSQELSLAGANEQFF. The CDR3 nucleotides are TGCGCCAGCAGCCAAGAGCTAAGTCTAGCGGGGGCCAATGAGCAGTTCTTC.